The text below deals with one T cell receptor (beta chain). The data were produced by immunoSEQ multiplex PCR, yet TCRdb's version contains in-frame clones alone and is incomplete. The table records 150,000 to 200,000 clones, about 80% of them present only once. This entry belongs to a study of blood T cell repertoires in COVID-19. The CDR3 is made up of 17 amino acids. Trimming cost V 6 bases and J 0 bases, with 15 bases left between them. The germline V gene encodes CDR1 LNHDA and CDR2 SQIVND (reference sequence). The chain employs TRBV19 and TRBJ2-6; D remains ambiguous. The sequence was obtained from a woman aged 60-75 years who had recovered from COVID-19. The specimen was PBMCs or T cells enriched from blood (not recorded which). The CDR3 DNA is TGTGCCAGTAGCCGTCAGACTCCCATCTCTGGGGCCAACGTCCTGACTTTC. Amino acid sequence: CASSRQTPISGANVLTF.